These 9 T cell receptor beta chains share one sample of origin, sequenced in a study of T cells in women clearing cervical HPV infection. TCRdb's copy holds only in-frame clones and misses some; the assay was immunoSEQ multiplex PCR. This table lists 25,000 to 30,000 clones. The specimen was blood buffy coat. The receptor set was obtained from a woman aged 18 to 75 with a cervical HPV16 infection that either progressed to CIN3+ or cleared (not recorded which).

A remark on this clone: The read stops 3 residues short of the end of the CDR3; the missing end is completed from the germline J gene. This chain connects TRBV19 to TRBJ2-7, with 9 bases fitting TRBD2. This CDR3 spans 16 amino acids. Germline-derived CDR1 and CDR2 are LNHDA and SQIVND (reference sequence). V lost 6 bases, J lost 2 bases, and 11 bases stayed unmatched. The CDR3 loop reads CASRVTIAGVPYEQYF. The CDR3 bases that were read are TGTGCCAGTAGAGTGACTATAGCGGGGGTTCCCTACGAG.

In regard to this clone: The sequenced fragment ends 3 residues before the CDR3 boundary, so the rest is inferred from the germline J gene. This rearrangement joins TRBV7-6 to TRBJ1-1; D not certain. V was shortened by 4 bases and J by 1 base, with 7 bases between the two germline ends. Germline CDR1 SGHVS, CDR2 FNYEAQ. This CDR3 has 13 amino acids. The sequenced part of the CDR3 DNA is TGTGCCAGCAGCTCCCTCGGGAACACTGAA. This codes for CASSSLGNTE. The whole CDR3 sequence is CASSSLGNTEAFF.

In the case of this clone: Read sequence stops 3 residues before the CDR3 end, and the germline J gene provides the missing end. The V gene is TRBV6-1, the J gene TRBJ2-7, with TRBD2 matching over 8 bases. The CDR3 length is 15 residues. Germline V gene sequence: CDR1 MNHNS, CDR2 SASEGT. J was trimmed by 3 bases and V by 4 bases; bases with no gene match: 8. The CDR3: CASSAPGGERYEQYF. The CDR3 DNA, read in part, is TGTGCCAGCAGTGCCCCGGGGGGGGAACGCTACGAG.

On this clone itself: The missing CDR3 end, 3 residues past where the read stops, is filled in from the germline J gene. The genes are TRBV20-1 and TRBJ2-7; 8 nucleotides match TRBD1. Germline CDR1 and CDR2: DFQATT and SNEGSKA (reference sequence). V lost 6 bases, J lost 2 bases, and 3 bases stayed unmatched. This CDR3 region has 12 residues. The part of the CDR3 DNA that was read is TGCAGTGCCCGACAGGGGCCCTACGAG. Its protein product is CSARQGPYE. The full CDR3 reads CSARQGPYEQYF.

Comment on this clone: Read sequence stops 3 residues before the CDR3 end, and the germline J gene provides the missing end. This sequence joins TRBV19 and TRBJ2-6; 8 positions agree with TRBD2. The CDR3 consists of 17 residues. Trimming removed 5 bases from V and 2 bases from J; junction bases left unmatched: 8. CDR1 LNHDA and CDR2 SQIVND come from the germline V gene (reference sequence). The CDR3 bases that were read are TGTGCCAGTAGTCCCTGGGCGGGGGGCGCTGGGGCCAACGTC. Protein sequence: CASSPWAGGAGANV. The complete CDR3 reads CASSPWAGGAGANVLTF.

About this clone itself: Read sequence stops 3 residues before the CDR3 end, and the germline J gene provides the missing end. This sequence joins TRBV5-5 and TRBJ1-5; the D gene is possibly TRBD1 (6 bases). The germline V and J ends were trimmed by 0 bases and 3 bases, with 10 bases remaining between them. Germline lookup yields CDR1 SGHKS and CDR2 YYEKEE (reference sequence). The CDR3 contains 15 residues. The part of the CDR3 DNA that was read is TGTGCCAGCAGCTTGGTCACAGGGTTCAATCAGCCC. This codes for CASSLVTGFNQP. The full CDR3 sequence reads CASSLVTGFNQPQHF.

Turning to this clone: The read finishes 3 residues shy of the CDR3 end, and the germline J gene is used to complete it. The chain has TRBV7-6 and TRBJ2-1; D possibly corresponds to TRBD2 (5 bases). V was clipped by 3 bases and J by 0 bases, with 18 bases between them. The CDR3 length is 18 residues. Germline CDR1 SGHVS, CDR2 FNYEAQ. The part of the CDR3 DNA that was read is TGTGCCAGCAGCTTTAGTCCTGGCGGGCTGAGCTCCTACAATGAG. It specifies CASSFSPGGLSSYNE. The entire CDR3 reads CASSFSPGGLSSYNEQFF.

To note about this clone: Other nucleotide sequences in the sample specify the same CDR3. The CDR3 loop is CAWSVLGGPVIGELFF. Partial CDR3 DNA: TGTGCCTGGAGTGTTTTGGGGGGACCCGTTATAGGGGAG. The V and J genes are TRBV30 and TRBJ2-2, with a tentative D call TRBD2 (6 bases). Read coverage stops 3 residues before the CDR3 terminus; the germline J gene supplies the remainder. Germline V gene lookup returns CDR1 GTSNPN and CDR2 SVGIG (reference sequence). CDR3 length: 16 amino acids. V was pared by 0 bases and J by 8 bases, with 19 bases between.

The CDR3 bases that were read are TGTGCCAGCAGCTTAGCAAGGGACAGGGGCACAGATACG. Translation gives CASSLARDRGTDT. The complete CDR3 sequence is CASSLARDRGTDTQYF. The chain has TRBV7-2 and TRBJ2-3; the match to TRBD1 covers 9 bases. The read stops 3 residues short of the end of the CDR3; the missing end is completed from the germline J gene. Germline loops: CDR1 SGHTA, CDR2 FQGNSA. This CDR3 region has 16 residues. Trimming at V came to 0 bases and at J to 1 base, leaving 2 bases not matched to a gene.